The 6 T cell receptor beta chains in this list originate from one sample, sequenced in a study of T-cell memory formation after mild COVID-19 (dated by TCRdb to about 2021). The library was prepared using 5' RACE. This sample was sequenced with an Illumina NovaSeq 6000. Clones were called with MiXCR by TCRdb after fastp trimmed the public reads at Q25, and only in-frame beta chains were retained. Rows with a matching CDR3 protein are joined into one entry that keeps the most common DNA and genes. The sample has about half a million distinct CDR3 sequences on record, roughly 20% of them singletons. The top ten constitute about 12% of the sample. Specimen: PBMCs or a T cell subset sorted from them (not recorded which). These receptors all come from an adult woman who had mild COVID-19 (a few samples of this study predate the infection). The sample titles of this study are shuffled in the database, so cell type and time point are left out; the donor was told from shared clones.

The chain carries TRBV20-1 and TRBJ1-1; 8 bases are shared with TRBD1. Germline lookup yields CDR1 DFQATT and CDR2 SNEGSKA (reference sequence). The length of the CDR3 is 16 residues. The trim removed 4 bases at V and 11 bases at J, leaving 21 bases unmatched. The CDR3 DNA sequence: TGCAGTGCTATCAACATACCGGGACAGGATGCTGATGGCGCTTTCTTT. Translating it yields CSAINIPGQDADGAFF.

A few counts support this clonotype. Germline and junction disagree at one end, which may indicate a read error. This chain's CDR3 is CASSPRTGGKGVNTEAFF. Here the CDR3 DNA reads TGTGCCAGCTCCCCACGGACAGGGGGTAAAGGGGTGAACACTGAAGCTTTCTTT. The rearrangement links TRBV18 to TRBJ1-1; 10 nucleotides agree with TRBD1. Looked up from germline, CDR1 is KGHSH and CDR2 is LQKENI. The CDR3 contains 18 residues.

This clonotype was observed at least ten times. The chain links TRBV19 to TRBJ2-5, with 13 bases aligning to TRBD2. Trimming at V came to 4 bases and at J to 5 bases, leaving 7 bases not matched to a gene. The germline V gene encodes CDR1 LNHDA and CDR2 SQIVND (reference sequence). The CDR3 spans 16 residues. CDR3 loop: CASSTGLAGVRETQYF. CDR3 DNA sequence: TGTGCCAGTAGTACCGGACTAGCGGGAGTTAGGGAGACCCAGTACTTC.

This clonotype has more than one count but fewer than ten. This rearrangement joins TRBV5-1 to TRBJ2-1; D is ambiguous. Germline CDR1 reads SGHRS; CDR2 reads YFSETQ. Trimming cost V 1 base and J 5 bases, with 13 bases left between them. The CDR3 runs 15 residues. The CDR3 reads CASSLLERTDNEQFF. CDR3 DNA: TGCGCCAGCAGCTTGTTGGAGAGAACAGACAATGAGCAGTTCTTC.

A few counts support this clonotype. The chain joins TRBV12-3 or TRBV12-4 to TRBJ2-2; tentatively, D is TRBD1 (6 bases). V gave up 4 bases and J gave up 13 bases, with 13 bases separating them. The CDR3 has 12 residues. The CDR3 is CASSSRGEGLFF. The CDR3 nucleotides read TGTGCCAGCAGTTCCAGGGGAGAAGGGCTGTTTTTT.

This chain joins TRBV5-1 and TRBJ2-1, with 9 bases matching TRBD2. V shed 1 base and J 6 bases; nucleotides not matched to a gene: 8. This CDR3 is 16 amino acids long. Germline CDR1 is SGHRS and CDR2 is YFSETQ. The CDR3 DNA is TGCGCCAGCAGCTTGAGAGGAGCGGGGGGCCGCAATGAGCAGTTCTTC. Encoded protein: CASSLRGAGGRNEQFF.